Each of the 5 T cell receptor beta chains below was sequenced from the same sample in a study of cytomegalovirus exposure and HLA in healthy donors. The primer mix had 60 Vbeta and 13 Jbeta primers. The data were produced by immunoSEQ multiplex PCR, yet TCRdb's version contains in-frame clones alone and is incomplete. The table shows 80,000 to 100,000 clones, with about two thirds occurring only once. Sample: PBMCs. These TCRs come from a female donor in good health and CMV-seronegative.

The V call is TRBV19, the J call TRBJ2-5; D is possibly TRBD2 (6 bases). V lost 5 bases and J 0 bases, leaving 13 bases between the germline ends. Looked up from germline, CDR1 is LNHDA and CDR2 is SQIVND (reference sequence). This CDR3 comprises 15 residues. The CDR3 sequence is CASSARGGDQETQYF. CDR3 DNA sequence: TGTGCCAGTAGTGCCCGCGGCGGGGACCAAGAGACCCAGTACTTC.

The rearrangement joins TRBV6-6 to TRBJ1-1, with 7 bases aligning to TRBD1. Trimming cost V 5 bases and J 3 bases; bases outside gene matches: 9. In germline, CDR1 is MNHNY, CDR2 SVGAGI (reference sequence). This CDR3 contains 15 residues. The CDR3 DNA reads as TGTGCCAGCAGTAAACAGGGGTCCAGGGACACTGAAGCTTTCTTT. Its protein is CASSKQGSRDTEAFF.

The J gene is TRBJ1-1, the V gene TRBV5-6, with unresolved D. The CDR3 is made up of 16 amino acids. Germline loops: CDR1 SGHDT, CDR2 YYEEEE. Trimming removed 6 bases from V and 1 base from J, with 19 bases in between. The CDR3 sequence: CASTPSPTESNTEAFF. CDR3 bases: TGTGCCAGCACCCCCAGCCCAACAGAGTCGAACACTGAAGCTTTCTTT.

The CDR3 nucleotides read TGTGCCAGCCGCGAGGGCGGGGAAATGCCCTCCTACAATGAGCAGTTCTTC. Its translation: CASREGGEMPSYNEQFF. V is TRBV25-1 and J is TRBJ2-1; weak D call: TRBD2 (6 bases). With 8 bases removed from V and 0 bases from J, the gap between germline ends came to 20 bases. CDR3 length equals 17 residues. Germline V gene sequence: CDR1 MGHDK, CDR2 SYGVNS. The entire variable domain, with the rest obtained from reference TRBV25-1 and TRBJ2-1, is as follows: EADIYQTPRYLVIGTGKKITLECSQTMGHDKMYWYQQDPGMELHLIHYSYGVNSTEKGDLSSESTVSRIRTEHFPLTLESARPSHTSQYLCASREGGEMPSYNEQFFGPGTRLTVL.

The CDR3 DNA sequence: TGTGCCTGGAGTGTTGGGACAGGAGGCACCTACGAGCAGTACTTC. Residues: CAWSVGTGGTYEQYF. This chain joins TRBV30 and TRBJ2-7; 8 bases map to TRBD1. The CDR3 is 15 amino acids. Trimming cost V 0 bases and J 2 bases; bases outside gene matches: 6. Germline assignment: CDR1 GTSNPN and CDR2 SVGIG (reference sequence).